This T cell receptor (beta chain) was documented in a study of early T cells in non-severe SARS-CoV-2 infection. This clonotype was observed a few times. The antigen remains undetermined. Regarding the study as a whole: CD4 and private specificities were missed by VDJdb matching, which favored anti-spike CD8 responses.

This CDR3 spans 12 amino acids. V lost 7 bases to trimming and J lost 1 base, with 7 bases between them. Looked up from germline, CDR1 is LNHDA and CDR2 is SQIVND (reference sequence). One entry per CDR3 protein results from TCRdb running MiXCR on the 5' RACE reads. The sample lists tens of thousands of distinct CDR3 sequences, under 9.5% seen once, with approximately 8% in the top ten. The chain carries TRBV19 and TRBJ1-1, with D hard to call. This sequence originates from an adult who was a healthcare worker with PCR-confirmed SARS-CoV-2 infection or an uninfected control (not recorded which). Sequencing input: whole blood. Here the CDR3 DNA reads TGTGCCAGTATGTACGGGAACACTGAAGCTTTCTTT. This codes for CASMYGNTEAFF.